These 25 T cell receptor beta chains share one sample of origin, sequenced in a study of cytomegalovirus exposure and HLA in healthy donors. The PCR employed 60 Vbeta primers together with 13 Jbeta primers. The repertoire was sequenced with immunoSEQ multiplex PCR; TCRdb's copy has only in-frame clones and lacks some. The sample has tens of thousands of clones; 80% are singletons. Sequencing input: PBMCs. The receptors here all came from a woman in her twenties or thirties in good health and CMV-seronegative.

The genes are TRBV29-1 and TRBJ2-1, with TRBD1 matching over 9 bases. CDR1 SQVTM and CDR2 ANQGSEA come from the germline V gene. This CDR3 is 14 amino acids long. With 7 bases clipped from V and 1 base from J, the junction kept 5 bases outside the gene matches. CDR3 protein: CSGDRGSSYNEQFF. CDR3 DNA: TGCAGCGGCGACAGGGGGAGTTCCTACAATGAGCAGTTCTTC.

The rearrangement uses TRBV5-1 and TRBJ2-3; D is possibly TRBD2 (6 bases). The germline V gene has CDR1 SGHRS and CDR2 YFSETQ. V lost 3 bases to trimming and J lost 1 base, with 9 bases between them. The CDR3 totals 14 residues. CDR3 loop: CASSYPSGTDTQYF. The DNA for the CDR3 is TGCGCCAGCAGCTATCCTAGCGGCACAGATACGCAGTATTTT.

CDR3 DNA: TGTGCCTGGAGGGGCTCGAGTTTGGACGAGCAGTACTTC. Translation: CAWRGSSLDEQYF. The chain combines TRBV30 with TRBJ2-7; D remains unclear. The V gene lost 3 bases and the J gene lost 5 bases, with 14 bases spanning the gap. This CDR3 spans 13 amino acids. Looked up from germline, CDR1 is GTSNPN and CDR2 is SVGIG (reference sequence).

The rearrangement joins TRBV6-6 to TRBJ1-5; 9 nucleotides line up with TRBD1. V gave up 5 bases and J gave up 2 bases; unmatched junction bases: 7. The CDR3 loop spans 16 amino acids. Germline values: CDR1 MNHNY, CDR2 SVGAGI (reference sequence). CDR3 bases: TGTGCCAGCAGTCGCCGGGGACAGGGAGGCAATCAGCCCCAGCATTTT. This encodes CASSRRGQGGNQPQHF.

This chain connects TRBV6-5 to TRBJ1-2; no firm D call. V lost 6 bases, J lost 5 bases, and 13 bases lay in between. Germline V CDR1 and CDR2: MNHEY, SVGAGI. The CDR3 covers 13 residues. CDR3 DNA sequence: TGTGCCAGCAGGAACCGACAACCTTATGGCTACACCTTC. Translating gives CASRNRQPYGYTF.

The chain carries TRBV30 and TRBJ2-7, with TRBD1 matching 8 bases. V lost 8 bases to trimming and J lost 5 bases; unmatched junction nucleotides: 14. The CDR3 consists of 14 residues. Per germline, CDR1 GTSNPN and CDR2 SVGIG (reference sequence). This chain's CDR3 is CAMDARQGMNEQYF. DNA of the CDR3: TGTGCCATGGACGCGAGACAGGGGATGAACGAGCAGTACTTC.

The rearrangement uses TRBV5-1 and TRBJ2-7; 8 bases align to TRBD1. The CDR3 covers 14 residues. Germline assignment: CDR1 SGHRS and CDR2 YFSETQ. V lost 5 bases and J lost 4; bases outside the gene matches: 8. The CDR3: CASSPRTGTYEQYF. The CDR3 nucleotides read TGCGCCAGCAGTCCCCGGACAGGGACGTACGAGCAGTACTTC.

This rearrangement joins TRBV11-3 to TRBJ2-5, with TRBD2 as a possible D gene (5 bases). Trimming shortened V by 4 bases and J by 5 bases, and 8 bases separated the two germline ends. This CDR3 spans 12 amino acids. Germline CDR1 is SGHNT and CDR2 is YENEEA. CDR3 nucleotide sequence: TGTGCCAGCAGCTCTCCGGGGGAGACCCAGTACTTC. Translating gives CASSSPGETQYF.

V gene TRBV7-9 combines with J gene TRBJ2-7; 7 bases fit TRBD1. This CDR3 spans 14 amino acids. V shed 6 bases, J shed 5 bases, and the junction held 10 bases outside the gene matches. The germline V gene has CDR1 SEHNR and CDR2 FQNEAQ (reference sequence). The CDR3: CASSRTQGSHEQYF. The CDR3 DNA reads TGTGCCAGCAGTCGAACACAGGGGTCCCACGAGCAGTACTTC. Full variable domain (remainder filled in from reference TRBV7-9 and TRBJ2-7): DTGVSQNPRHKITKRGQNVTFRCDPISEHNRLYWYRQTLGQGPEFLTYFQNEAQLEKSRLLSDRFSAERPKGSFSTLEIQRTEQGDSAMYLCASSRTQGSHEQYFGPGTRLTVT.

This clone came up a few times. V gene TRBV5-1 combines with J gene TRBJ2-2; weak D call: TRBD2 (6 bases). Germline loops: CDR1 SGHRS, CDR2 YFSETQ. The CDR3 contains 15 residues. The ends were cut back, 0 bases at V and 3 bases at J, with 9 bases in the middle. CDR3 DNA: TGCGCCAGCAGCTTGGGGGGAGGAGACACCGGGGAGCTGTTTTTT. Amino acids: CASSLGGGDTGELFF.

This chain joins TRBV30 and TRBJ1-4; TRBD1 agrees at 10 bases. From germline, CDR1 is GTSNPN and CDR2 SVGIG (reference sequence). The V segment lost 5 bases and the J segment 8 bases; nucleotides outside the gene matches: 8. This CDR3 contains 14 residues. The CDR3 loop is CAWSTTGGQEKLFF. CDR3 in DNA: TGTGCCTGGTCTACGACAGGGGGCCAGGAAAAACTGTTTTTT.

The chain employs TRBV18 and TRBJ2-1; 10 bases agree with TRBD1. Germline V gene data show CDR1 as KGHSH and CDR2 as LQKENI. This CDR3 is 16 amino acids long. V trimming: 2 bases; J trimming: 6 bases; junction bases outside the gene matches: 7. The CDR3 spells CASSPNTGQGSNEQFF. DNA of the CDR3: TGTGCCAGCTCACCAAACACGGGACAGGGGTCCAATGAGCAGTTCTTC.

Only a few counts were recorded for this clone. V usage is TRBV6-1 and J usage is TRBJ2-7, with 7 bases fitting TRBD1. Losses at the gene ends were 0 bases for V and 3 bases for J; bases not matched to a gene: 8. CDR3 size: 16 residues. The germline CDR1 and CDR2 sequences are MNHNS and SASEGT. CDR3 DNA sequence: TGTGCCAGCAGTGAAGCATACCGTACAGGGGACTACGAGCAGTACTTC. Residues: CASSEAYRTGDYEQYF.

The chain has TRBV10-3 and TRBJ1-5, with TRBD1 matching 10 bases. Trimming at V came to 6 bases and at J to 9 bases, leaving 11 bases not matched to a gene. This CDR3 contains 15 residues. From germline, CDR1 is ENHRY and CDR2 SYGVKD. For the CDR3, the DNA is TGTGCCATCAGCGCGGGGACAGGGGAATCGTGGCCCCAGCATTTT. Its translation is CAISAGTGESWPQHF.

The rearrangement uses TRBV2 and TRBJ2-7, with TRBD1 identical over 8 bases. The CDR3 is 13 residues long. The germline gives CDR1 SNHLY, CDR2 FYNNEI. The V segment lost 4 bases and the J segment 10 bases; nucleotides outside the gene matches: 9. This CDR3 is CASSVDRVEAQYF. CDR3 nucleotides: TGTGCCAGCAGTGTGGACAGGGTCGAGGCCCAGTACTTC.

This chain uses TRBV6-5 with TRBJ2-7; a weak D match, TRBD2 (5 bases). V lost 5 bases and J lost 0, with 14 bases in between. Germline lookup yields CDR1 MNHEY and CDR2 SVGAGI. CDR3 size: 15 residues. In DNA, the CDR3 is TGTGCCAGCAGTCCGCTCGTAGCGAGCTCCTACGAGCAGTACTTC. This sequence encodes CASSPLVASSYEQYF.

The rearrangement joins TRBV30 to TRBJ1-5, with D possibly TRBD1 on 6 matching bases. The CDR3 loop spans 12 amino acids. Germline values: CDR1 GTSNPN, CDR2 SVGIG (reference sequence). Trimming shortened V by 2 bases and J by 12 bases, and 14 bases separated the two germline ends. For the CDR3, the DNA is TGTGCCTGGAGTCAATCCCAGGGGCGCCAGCATTTT. It yields the protein CAWSQSQGRQHF.

The chain recombines TRBV10-1 with TRBJ2-7; 8 nucleotides match TRBD2. The CDR3 runs to 14 residues. Per germline, CDR1 WNHNN and CDR2 SYGVQD (reference sequence). With 8 bases clipped from V and 4 bases from J, the junction kept 10 bases outside the gene matches. Here the CDR3 DNA reads TGCGCCAGCTCGCAGCGGGAGTCAGGATACGAGCAGTACTTC. It translates to CASSQRESGYEQYF.

The chain recombines TRBV27 with TRBJ2-7; no clear D. The CDR3 totals 14 residues. The V end was cut by 5 bases, the J end by 0 bases, with 11 bases between. Germline CDR1 reads MNHEY; CDR2 reads SMNVEV (reference sequence). The CDR3 bases are TGTGCCAGCAGTCTTACAACCAGCTCCTACGAGCAGTACTTC. Its protein is CASSLTTSSYEQYF.

This rearrangement joins TRBV19 to TRBJ2-7; the D gene is possibly TRBD2 (5 bases). The CDR3 contains 13 residues. Germline loops: CDR1 LNHDA, CDR2 SQIVND (reference sequence). V lost 5 bases, J lost 3 bases, and 11 bases lay in between. CDR3: CASSARGIYEQYF. The CDR3 DNA reads as TGTGCCAGTAGTGCCCGGGGTATCTACGAGCAGTACTTC.

This clone was counted only a few times. This CDR3 reads CASSHRQGAITEAFF. CDR3 DNA sequence: TGTGCCAGCAGCCACCGACAGGGGGCAATCACTGAAGCTTTCTTT. The chain links TRBV9 to TRBJ1-1; 10 bases are a match to TRBD1. V dropped 4 bases and J dropped 4; count of bases not matched to a gene: 7. From germline, CDR1 is SGDLS and CDR2 YYNGEE. CDR3 length: 15 residues.

The genes are TRBV4-1 and TRBJ1-5, with a possible D match to TRBD1 (5 bases). CDR1 MGHRA and CDR2 YSYEKL come from the germline V gene. The CDR3 extends over 15 amino acids. Trimming took 3 bases from V and 6 from J, leaving 15 bases between them. The CDR3 loop is CASSQGVGGGQPQHF. CDR3 in DNA: TGCGCCAGCAGCCAGGGGGTGGGGGGAGGTCAGCCCCAGCATTTT.

This chain connects TRBV6-5 to TRBJ2-5, with TRBD1 identical over 9 bases. CDR3 length equals 14 residues. V lost 5 bases, J lost 3 bases, and 4 bases stayed unmatched. CDR1 MNHEY and CDR2 SVGAGI come from the germline V gene. As DNA, the CDR3 is TGTGCCAGCAGTAGGGGACAGGGTAAAGAGACCCAGTACTTC. Protein sequence: CASSRGQGKETQYF.

The chain is built from TRBV29-1 and TRBJ2-1; TRBD1 might be the D (5 bases). Germline CDR1 is SQVTM and CDR2 is ANQGSEA. The CDR3 is 12 amino acids. V shed 4 bases and J shed 7 bases, with 11 bases lying between them. Here the CDR3 reads CSVVRDGNEQFF. CDR3 bases: TGCAGCGTTGTCAGGGATGGAAATGAGCAGTTCTTC.

The genes are TRBV4-3 and TRBJ2-3; 12 nucleotides align to TRBD2. The trim removed 10 bases at V and 4 bases at J, leaving 9 bases unmatched. This CDR3 contains 15 residues. The germline V gene encodes CDR1 LGHNA and CDR2 YSLEER. The CDR3 is CATSLAGGLSDTQYF. CDR3 nucleotides: TGCGCCACCTCTCTAGCGGGAGGGCTCTCAGATACGCAGTATTTT.